This T cell receptor (beta chain) stems from a study of PD-1 blockade in classical Hodgkin lymphoma. General study findings and limits: Healthy donors were reported to have higher baseline TCR diversity than newly diagnosed patients. Newly diagnosed and completely responding patients shared comparable baseline diversity.

This sample's time point: cycle 4 day 1 (C4D1), after five to seven weeks of nivolumab. After autologous stem cell transplantation all patients relapsed, and prior brentuximab vedotin exposure differed between cohorts. CDR3 length: 16 amino acids. V lost 0 bases and J lost 4, with 15 bases in between. Per the germline V gene, CDR1 is PRHDT and CDR2 is FYEKMQ (reference sequence). This table comes from immunoSEQ multiplex PCR, and its TCRdb copy is limited to in-frame clones, with some not included. The sample comprises around 93,000 clones, roughly 78% of which are singletons, and 9.4% rests with the top ten. About this clone: Its antigen is not identified.

The TCR sequence derives from a human donor with classical Hodgkin lymphoma. V gene TRBV13 combines with J gene TRBJ2-5, with D possibly TRBD2 on 5 matching bases. Sequenced material: peripheral blood mononuclear cells (PBMCs), taken before the fourth cycle of nivolumab. Written as DNA, the CDR3 is TGTGCCAGCAGCTTAGGGATTTTGGGGAGCGGAGAGACCCAGTACTTC. This encodes CASSLGILGSGETQYF.